Below, one T cell receptor (beta chain) is given with its context. The data were obtained in a study of human T cells and chemical hapten exposure. Per the authors' pipeline: Samples ranged from about 20,000 to 750,000 TCRs, with a median of around 100,000. MiXCR was run by TCRdb on the RACE reads, yielding one entry per CDR3 protein. The V and J calls come from TCRdb's annotation, not from the publication. The table records about 70,000 distinct CDR3 sequences, under 7.5% of them present only once. The CDR3 spans 14 residues. Germline CDR1 is MNHGY and CDR2 is SVAAGI. V lost 8 bases, J lost 3 bases, and 4 bases stayed unmatched. Specified time point: healthy volunteer bleed at 6 weeks. Unfractionated whole blood yielded total RNA.

This sequence originates from a female donor in good health. Some clones in this sample may be carry-over from other donors' samples. The source material was whole blood. The rearrangement links TRBV6-9 to TRBJ2-3; 11 positions match TRBD1. For the CDR3, the DNA is TGTGCCAGCCTTGGACAGGGGGCAACAGATACGCAGTATTTT. Protein sequence: CASLGQGATDTQYF.